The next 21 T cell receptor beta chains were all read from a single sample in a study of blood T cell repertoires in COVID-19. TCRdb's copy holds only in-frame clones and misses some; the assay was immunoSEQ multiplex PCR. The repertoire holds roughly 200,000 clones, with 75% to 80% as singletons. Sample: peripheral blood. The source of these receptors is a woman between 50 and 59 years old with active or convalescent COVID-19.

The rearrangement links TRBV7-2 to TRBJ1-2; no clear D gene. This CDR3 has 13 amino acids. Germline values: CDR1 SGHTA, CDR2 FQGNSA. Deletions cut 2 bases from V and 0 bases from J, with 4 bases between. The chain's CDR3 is CASSLPTNYGYTF. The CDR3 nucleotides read TGTGCCAGCAGCTTACCCACTAACTATGGCTACACCTTC.

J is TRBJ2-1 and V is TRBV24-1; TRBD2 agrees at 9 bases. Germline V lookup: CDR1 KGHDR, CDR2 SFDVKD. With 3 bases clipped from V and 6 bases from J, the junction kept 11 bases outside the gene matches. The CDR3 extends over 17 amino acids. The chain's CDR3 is CATSDPLSGRRVNEQFF. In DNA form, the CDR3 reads TGTGCCACCAGTGATCCTTTAAGCGGGAGGCGGGTCAATGAGCAGTTCTTC.

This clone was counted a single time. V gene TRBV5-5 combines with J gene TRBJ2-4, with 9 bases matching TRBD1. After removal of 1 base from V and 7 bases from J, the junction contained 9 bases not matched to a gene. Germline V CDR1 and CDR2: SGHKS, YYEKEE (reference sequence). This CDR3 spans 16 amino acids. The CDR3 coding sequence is TGTGCCAGCAGCTTGACCGGGACAGGGCCCAGGAACATTCAGTACTTC. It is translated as CASSLTGTGPRNIQYF.

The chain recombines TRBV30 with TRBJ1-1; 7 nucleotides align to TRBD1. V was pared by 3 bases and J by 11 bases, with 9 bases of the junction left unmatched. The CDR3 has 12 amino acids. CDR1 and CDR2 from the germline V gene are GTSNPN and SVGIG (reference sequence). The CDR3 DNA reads TGTGCCTGGAGCGCCCAGGGGGGCCTGGCTTTCTTT. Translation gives CAWSAQGGLAFF.

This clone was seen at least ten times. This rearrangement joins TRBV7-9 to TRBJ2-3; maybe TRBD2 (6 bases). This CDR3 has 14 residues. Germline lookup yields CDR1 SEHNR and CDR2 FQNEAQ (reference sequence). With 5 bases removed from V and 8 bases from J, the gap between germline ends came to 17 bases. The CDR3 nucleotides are TGTGCCAGCAGCGTGACGGCTTCCGGGGGTACGCAGTATTTT. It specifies CASSVTASGGTQYF.

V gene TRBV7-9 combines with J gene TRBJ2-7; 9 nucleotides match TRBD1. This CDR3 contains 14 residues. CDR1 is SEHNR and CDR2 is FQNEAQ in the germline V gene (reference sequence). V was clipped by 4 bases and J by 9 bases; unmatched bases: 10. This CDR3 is CASSSPGQGTWQYF. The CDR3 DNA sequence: TGTGCCAGCAGCTCACCGGGACAGGGAACATGGCAGTACTTC.

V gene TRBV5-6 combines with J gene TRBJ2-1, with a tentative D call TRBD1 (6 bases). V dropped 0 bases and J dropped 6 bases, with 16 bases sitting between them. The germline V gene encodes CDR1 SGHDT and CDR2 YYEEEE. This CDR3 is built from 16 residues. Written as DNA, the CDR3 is TGTGCCAGCAGCTTGGCTACAGGGCCGATTCGCAATGAGCAGTTCTTC. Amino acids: CASSLATGPIRNEQFF.

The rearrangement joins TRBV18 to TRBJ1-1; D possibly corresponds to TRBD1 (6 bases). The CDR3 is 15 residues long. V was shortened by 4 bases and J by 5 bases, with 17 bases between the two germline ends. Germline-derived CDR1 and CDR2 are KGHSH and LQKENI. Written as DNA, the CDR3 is TGTGCCAGCTCACGTGAACAGGGAGATGGGACTGAAGCTTTCTTT. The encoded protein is CASSREQGDGTEAFF.

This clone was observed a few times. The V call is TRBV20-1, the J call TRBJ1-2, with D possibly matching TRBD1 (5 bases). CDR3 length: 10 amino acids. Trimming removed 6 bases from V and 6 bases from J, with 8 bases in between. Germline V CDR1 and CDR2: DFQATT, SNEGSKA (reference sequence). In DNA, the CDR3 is TGCAGTGCCGGGGGGGATGGCTACACCTTC. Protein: CSAGGDGYTF.

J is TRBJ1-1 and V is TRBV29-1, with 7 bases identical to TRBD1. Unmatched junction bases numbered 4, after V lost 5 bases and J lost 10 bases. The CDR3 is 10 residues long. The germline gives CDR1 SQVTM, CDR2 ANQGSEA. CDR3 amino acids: CSVHTGAAFF. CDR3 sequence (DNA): TGCAGCGTTCATACAGGGGCAGCTTTCTTT.

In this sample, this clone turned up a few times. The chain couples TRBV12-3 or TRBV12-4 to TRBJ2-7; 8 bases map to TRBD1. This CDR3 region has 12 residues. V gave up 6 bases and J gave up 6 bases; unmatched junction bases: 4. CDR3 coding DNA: TGTGCCAGCAGCCCTGACAGGGGCGAGCAGTACTTC. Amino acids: CASSPDRGEQYF.

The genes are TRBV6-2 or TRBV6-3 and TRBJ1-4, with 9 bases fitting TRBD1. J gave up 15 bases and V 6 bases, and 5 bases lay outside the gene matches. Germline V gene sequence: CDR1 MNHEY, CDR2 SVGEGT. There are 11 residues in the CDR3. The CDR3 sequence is CASSSDRGVFF. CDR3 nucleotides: TGTGCCAGCAGCTCCGACAGGGGGGTGTTTTTT.

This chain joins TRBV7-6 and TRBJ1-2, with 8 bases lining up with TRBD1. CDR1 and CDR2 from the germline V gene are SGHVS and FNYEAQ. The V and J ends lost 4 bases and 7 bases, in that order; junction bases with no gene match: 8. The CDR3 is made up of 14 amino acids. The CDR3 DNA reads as TGTGCCAGCAGCTCCTCGACAGGGGAGGGTGGCTACACCTTC. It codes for CASSSSTGEGGYTF.

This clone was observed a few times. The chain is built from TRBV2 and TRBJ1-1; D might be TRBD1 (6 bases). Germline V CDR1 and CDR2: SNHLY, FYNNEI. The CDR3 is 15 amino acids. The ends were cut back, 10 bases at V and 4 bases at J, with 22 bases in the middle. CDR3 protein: CATQPTTGIPTEAFF. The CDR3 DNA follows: TGTGCCACCCAGCCGACTACAGGGATCCCCACTGAAGCTTTCTTT. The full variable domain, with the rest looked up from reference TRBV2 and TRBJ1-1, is EPEVTQTPSHQVTQMGQEVILRCVPISNHLYFYWYRQILGQKVEFLVSFYNNEISEKSEIFDDQFSVERPDGSNFTLKIRSTKLEDSAMYFCATQPTTGIPTEAFFGQGTRLTVV.

CDR3 sequence (DNA): TGCGCCAGCAGCTTGGACAGGGGCACCGGGGAGCTGTTTTTT. This gives the protein CASSLDRGTGELFF. This chain joins TRBV5-1 and TRBJ2-2, with 7 bases fitting TRBD1. Per the germline V gene, CDR1 is SGHRS and CDR2 is YFSETQ. Unmatched junction bases numbered 0, after V lost 0 bases and J lost 4 bases. The CDR3 consists of 14 residues.

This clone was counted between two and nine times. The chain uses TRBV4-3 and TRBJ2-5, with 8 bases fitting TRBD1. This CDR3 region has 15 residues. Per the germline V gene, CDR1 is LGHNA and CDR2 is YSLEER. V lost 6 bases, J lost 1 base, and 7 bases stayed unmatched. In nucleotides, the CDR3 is TGCGCCAGCAGTCGCGGGACAGGCATCCAAGAGACCCAGTACTTC. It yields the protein CASSRGTGIQETQYF.

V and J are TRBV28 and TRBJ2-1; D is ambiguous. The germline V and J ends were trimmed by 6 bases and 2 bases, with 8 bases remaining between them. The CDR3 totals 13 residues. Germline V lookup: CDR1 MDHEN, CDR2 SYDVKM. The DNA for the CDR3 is TGTGCCAGCAGCCCACGGGCCTACAATGAGCAGTTCTTC. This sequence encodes CASSPRAYNEQFF.

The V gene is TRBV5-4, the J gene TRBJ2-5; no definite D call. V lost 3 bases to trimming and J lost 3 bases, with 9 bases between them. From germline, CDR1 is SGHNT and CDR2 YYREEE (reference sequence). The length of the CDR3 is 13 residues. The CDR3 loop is CASSSFPKETQYF. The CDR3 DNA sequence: TGTGCCAGCAGCTCGTTCCCTAAAGAGACCCAGTACTTC.

The CDR3 region is CASSQDSASGLRRSDTQYF. In nucleotides, the CDR3 is TGCGCCAGCAGCCAAGATTCGGCTAGCGGGTTGAGGCGTTCAGATACGCAGTATTTT. The V and J genes are TRBV4-1 and TRBJ2-3, with 8 bases fitting TRBD2. The germline gives CDR1 MGHRA, CDR2 YSYEKL. CDR3 length: 19 amino acids. J lost 4 bases, V lost 0 bases, and 15 bases had no gene match.

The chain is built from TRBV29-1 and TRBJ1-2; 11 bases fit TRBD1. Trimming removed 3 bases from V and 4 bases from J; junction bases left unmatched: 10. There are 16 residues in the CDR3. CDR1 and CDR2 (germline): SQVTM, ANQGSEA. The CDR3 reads CSVEGGQGAASYGYTF. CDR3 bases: TGCAGCGTTGAGGGAGGACAGGGGGCGGCTAGCTATGGCTACACCTTC. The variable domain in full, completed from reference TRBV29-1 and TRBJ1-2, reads SAVISQKPSRDICQRGTSLTIQCQVDSQVTMMFWYRQQPGQSLTLIATANQGSEATYESGFVIDKFPISRPNLTFSTLTVSNMSPEDSSIYLCSVEGGQGAASYGYTFGSGTRLTVV.

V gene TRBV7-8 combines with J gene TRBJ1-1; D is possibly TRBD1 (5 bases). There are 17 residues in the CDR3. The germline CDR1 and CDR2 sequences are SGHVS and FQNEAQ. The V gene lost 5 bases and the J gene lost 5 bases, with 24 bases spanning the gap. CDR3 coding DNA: TGTGCCAGCAGCCCTTTTGGGCGGGGGACCTCTTCGACTGAAGCTTTCTTT. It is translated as CASSPFGRGTSSTEAFF.